This passage covers 20 T cell receptor beta chains from one sample sequenced in a study of cytomegalovirus exposure and HLA in healthy donors (dated by TCRdb to the late 2010s). To prepare the library, the immunoSEQ multiplex PCR assay was applied. For the multiplex PCR, a mixture combining 60 forward primers for TCR Vbeta segments and 13 reverse primers for TCR Jbeta segments was used. This is the immuneACCESS table as TCRdb keeps it, with only in-frame sequences that have V and J called. A part of the clones is gone; compared with another copy, unresolved V genes explain less than half, and the rest is unexplained. Here the sample has over 75,000 clones; 77% occur a single time. The ten largest clones capture around 7.3% of the sample. Sequencing input: PBMCs. The receptors derive from a man aged 50 to 60 in good health and CMV-seropositive.

V is TRBV10-3 and J is TRBJ2-7; D is perhaps TRBD1 (7 bases). Trimming removed 7 bases from V and 3 bases from J, with 16 bases in between. CDR1 is ENHRY, CDR2 SYGVKD, per germline. CDR3 length: 14 amino acids. The CDR3 loop is CAIMDSGGGYEQYF. The CDR3 nucleotides are TGTGCCATCATGGACTCAGGGGGAGGCTACGAGCAGTACTTC.

The rearrangement joins TRBV29-1 to TRBJ2-1, with a tentative D call TRBD2 (6 bases). Trimming left V 3 bases short and J 7 bases short, with 10 bases between. The CDR3 extends over 12 amino acids. CDR1 is SQVTM, CDR2 ANQGSEA, per germline. Here the CDR3 reads CSVDGGSNEQFF. The CDR3 DNA is TGCAGCGTTGACGGGGGTTCAAATGAGCAGTTCTTC.

V and J are TRBV28 and TRBJ2-5; D may be TRBD2 (6 bases). Trimming took off 5 bases at V and 5 bases at J, with 21 bases between the two ends. This CDR3 is 16 amino acids long. Germline loops: CDR1 MDHEN, CDR2 SYDVKM. The CDR3 protein is CASSRSAGRGWETQYF. The CDR3 DNA sequence: TGTGCCAGCAGTCGCTCGGCGGGGCGAGGTTGGGAGACCCAGTACTTC. The full variable domain, with the rest looked up from reference TRBV28 and TRBJ2-5, is DVKVTQSSRYLVKRTGEKVFLECVQDMDHENMFWYRQDPGLGLRLIYFSYDVKMKEKGDIPEGYSVSREKKERFSLILESASTNQTSMYLCASSRSAGRGWETQYFGPGTRLLVL.

The V and J genes are TRBV19 and TRBJ1-2, with no clear D. Germline V gene sequence: CDR1 LNHDA, CDR2 SQIVND (reference sequence). V dropped 3 bases and J dropped 4 bases, with 9 bases sitting between them. This CDR3 is built from 13 residues. The CDR3 DNA sequence: TGTGCCAGTAGTATTAATACCGGCTATGGCTACACCTTC. It yields the protein CASSINTGYGYTF.

The table lists this clone with a few counts. V and J are TRBV27 and TRBJ2-7; TRBD1 agrees at 8 bases. The CDR3 has 13 residues. Germline assignment: CDR1 MNHEY and CDR2 SMNVEV (reference sequence). V shed 3 bases and J 2 bases; nucleotides not matched to a gene: 0. CDR3: CASSFRGPYEQYF. The CDR3 DNA is TGTGCCAGCAGTTTCAGGGGGCCCTACGAGCAGTACTTC.

The chain recombines TRBV30 with TRBJ2-6, with 9 bases identical to TRBD2. The CDR3 is 17 amino acids. Germline-derived CDR1 and CDR2 are GTSNPN and SVGIG (reference sequence). With 5 bases clipped from V and 0 bases from J, the junction kept 8 bases outside the gene matches. The CDR3 reads CAWRRGGTSSGANVLTF. The CDR3 coding sequence is TGTGCCTGGCGGCGGGGGGGTACGAGCTCTGGGGCCAACGTCCTGACTTTC.

The rearrangement uses TRBV29-1 and TRBJ1-2, with 8 bases lining up with TRBD1. The trim removed 6 bases at V and 6 bases at J, leaving 9 bases unmatched. The CDR3 is made up of 13 amino acids. The germline V gene encodes CDR1 SQVTM and CDR2 ANQGSEA. CDR3 nucleotides: TGCAGCGTAGGCGTCACAGGGGGGGATGGCTACACCTTC. Protein sequence: CSVGVTGGDGYTF.

This rearrangement joins TRBV7-2 to TRBJ2-5; TRBD2 matches 9 bases. Germline V lookup: CDR1 SGHTA, CDR2 FQGNSA. The CDR3 totals 14 residues. The trim removed 2 bases at V and 5 bases at J, leaving 3 bases unmatched. Here the CDR3 DNA reads TGTGCCAGCAGCTTACTAGCGGGGCAGGAGACCCAGTACTTC. Residues: CASSLLAGQETQYF.

This chain connects TRBV6-6 to TRBJ2-7; D unresolved. The CDR3 runs 13 residues. V was clipped by 5 bases and J by 0 bases, with 8 bases between them. Germline CDR1 and CDR2: MNHNY and SVGAGI (reference sequence). Written as DNA, the CDR3 is TGTGCCAGCAGTGATACAAGCTCCTACGAGCAGTACTTC. This translates into CASSDTSSYEQYF.

The V and J genes are TRBV2 and TRBJ2-1, with D tentatively TRBD2 (5 bases). Germline CDR1 SNHLY, CDR2 FYNNEI. Trimming pared 1 base from V and 2 bases from J, leaving 6 bases between. This CDR3 spans 14 amino acids. The CDR3 nucleotides are TGTGCCAGCAGTGAAGGGACTCCCTACAATGAGCAGTTCTTC. This codes for CASSEGTPYNEQFF.

The gene calls are TRBV7-2 and TRBJ2-2; D is unresolved. This CDR3 region has 14 residues. The ends were cut back, 2 bases at V and 4 bases at J, with 8 bases in the middle. Germline assignment: CDR1 SGHTA and CDR2 FQGNSA. Here the CDR3 DNA reads TGTGCCAGCAGCTTACGTCTATCCACCGGGGAGCTGTTTTTT. This gives the protein CASSLRLSTGELFF. Based on the CDR3 plus reference TRBV7-2 and TRBJ2-2, the full variable domain is GAGVSQSPSNKVTEKGKDVELRCDPISGHTALYWYRQSLGQGLEFLIYFQGNSAPDKSGLPSDRFSAERTGGSVSTLTIQRTQQEDSAVYLCASSLRLSTGELFFGEGSRLTVL.

The chain carries TRBV29-1 and TRBJ1-1; 7 bases align to TRBD1. The CDR3 consists of 13 residues. J gave up 3 bases and V 6 bases, and 7 bases lay outside the gene matches. The germline CDR1 and CDR2 sequences are SQVTM and ANQGSEA. The CDR3 here is CSVLGQWHTEAFF. The CDR3 DNA is TGCAGCGTCCTGGGACAGTGGCACACTGAAGCTTTCTTT.

This clone was picked up one time. The V call is TRBV7-8, the J call TRBJ2-2, with 12 positions matching TRBD2. CDR1 SGHVS and CDR2 FQNEAQ come from the germline V gene. J gave up 3 bases and V 5 bases, and 7 bases lay outside the gene matches. This CDR3 is 17 amino acids long. The CDR3 region has the DNA TGTGCCAGCAGCCCGACTAGCGGGGGACAGTACACCGGGGAGCTGTTTTTT. Its translation: CASSPTSGGQYTGELFF. The full variable domain, in which reference TRBV7-8 and TRBJ2-2 provide the parts outside the CDR3, is GAGVSQSPRYKVAKRGQDVALRCDPISGHVSLFWYQQALGQGPEFLTYFQNEAQLDKSGLPSDRFFAERPEGSVSTLKIQRTQQEDSAVYLCASSPTSGGQYTGELFFGEGSRLTVL.

V gene TRBV28 combines with J gene TRBJ2-7; 10 bases are shared with TRBD2. V lost 1 base and J lost 5; bases outside the gene matches: 11. The CDR3 is 17 amino acids. Germline V gene lookup returns CDR1 MDHEN and CDR2 SYDVKM. The CDR3 nucleotides read TGTGCCAGCAGTTTATCCGTTACTAGCGGGGCCCTACACGAGCAGTACTTC. It specifies CASSLSVTSGALHEQYF.

The chain is built from TRBV7-2 and TRBJ2-3; no clear D. Trimming took 4 bases from V and 5 from J, leaving 10 bases between them. The CDR3 has 13 residues. Germline CDR1 reads SGHTA; CDR2 reads FQGNSA. DNA for the CDR3: TGTGCCAGCAGCTCCCAGAGCGAAGATACGCAGTATTTT. This gives the protein CASSSQSEDTQYF. The full variable domain, in which reference TRBV7-2 and TRBJ2-3 provide the parts outside the CDR3, is GAGVSQSPSNKVTEKGKDVELRCDPISGHTALYWYRQSLGQGLEFLIYFQGNSAPDKSGLPSDRFSAERTGGSVSTLTIQRTQQEDSAVYLCASSSQSEDTQYFGPGTRLTVL.

The rearrangement links TRBV6-5 to TRBJ1-2; D ambiguous. The CDR3 runs to 14 residues. Trimming removed 5 bases from V and 2 bases from J, with 12 bases in between. Germline CDR1 and CDR2: MNHEY and SVGAGI. The CDR3 region has the DNA TGTGCCAGCAGTGGGCGGGTGGGAAACTATGGCTACACCTTC. Protein: CASSGRVGNYGYTF.

The chain combines TRBV19 with TRBJ2-5; TRBD1 matches at 8 bases. The CDR3 consists of 15 residues. Germline V gene sequence: CDR1 LNHDA, CDR2 SQIVND (reference sequence). After removal of 6 bases from V and 4 bases from J, the junction contained 10 bases not matched to a gene. As DNA, the CDR3 is TGTGCCAGTAGGTCTTCGACAGGGGTTCGAGAGACCCAGTACTTC. This gives the protein CASRSSTGVRETQYF.

The chain combines TRBV4-3 with TRBJ2-2; D is possibly TRBD1 (5 bases). CDR3 length: 17 amino acids. Trimming left V 0 bases short and J 1 base short, with 12 bases between. Germline CDR1 and CDR2: LGHNA and YSLEER. CDR3 DNA: TGCGCCAGCAGCCAAGAGTCTTGGACATTGAACACCGGGGAGCTGTTTTTT. Translation gives CASSQESWTLNTGELFF.

The chain carries TRBV7-2 and TRBJ1-2, with 8 bases fitting TRBD1. CDR1 SGHTA and CDR2 FQGNSA come from the germline V gene. There are 12 residues in the CDR3. V dropped 6 bases and J dropped 6; count of bases not matched to a gene: 3. In nucleotides, the CDR3 is TGTGCCAGCAGACAGGGGGAAAATGGCTACACCTTC. This encodes CASRQGENGYTF. Full variable domain (remainder filled in from reference TRBV7-2 and TRBJ1-2): GAGVSQSPSNKVTEKGKDVELRCDPISGHTALYWYRQSLGQGLEFLIYFQGNSAPDKSGLPSDRFSAERTGGSVSTLTIQRTQQEDSAVYLCASRQGENGYTFGSGTRLTVV.

This clone was recorded a few times. The V and J genes are TRBV7-2 and TRBJ1-6, with TRBD1 matching over 8 bases. Unmatched junction bases numbered 4, after V lost 6 bases and J lost 9 bases. CDR1 is SGHTA, CDR2 FQGNSA, per germline. The CDR3 consists of 13 residues. The CDR3 sequence: CASRPQGGSPLHF. CDR3 DNA sequence: TGTGCCAGCAGGCCACAGGGGGGTTCACCCCTCCACTTT. Variable domain in full (rest from reference TRBV7-2 and TRBJ1-6): GAGVSQSPSNKVTEKGKDVELRCDPISGHTALYWYRQSLGQGLEFLIYFQGNSAPDKSGLPSDRFSAERTGGSVSTLTIQRTQQEDSAVYLCASRPQGGSPLHFGNGTRLTVT.